A selection of T cell receptor beta chains follows, all from one sample in a study of response to subunit inactivated influenza vaccine. TCRdb itself ran the RT-PCR reads through MiXCR, one entry per CDR3 protein. The data show 500,000 to 600,000 distinct CDR3 sequences, 11% to 15% seen once. Here the sequenced sample was PBMCs from blood, taken less than 13 days after vaccination. These receptor sequences come from a man aged 50 or older who received an inactivated influenza vaccine. CDR3s include the opening cysteine and the closing phenylalanine or tryptophan. The D gene is left open where the match is weak.

V: TRBV15; J: TRBJ1-2; D: NA; CDR3: CATSSSGMGYGYTF
V: TRBV4-2; J: TRBJ2-6; D: NA; CDR3: CASSLSFLGANVLTF
V: TRBV12-3/TRBV12-4; J: TRBJ2-1; D: NA; CDR3: CASTSARGRNEQFF
V: TRBV12-3/TRBV12-4; J: TRBJ2-7; D: NA; CDR3: CASSLVGRIVSEQYF
V: TRBV7-3; J: TRBJ2-7; D: NA; CDR3: CASSSSTRGEQYF
V: TRBV6-5; J: TRBJ2-2; D: TRBD2; CDR3: CASSRGGGELFF
V: TRBV4-2; J: TRBJ2-7; D: NA; CDR3: CASSQDKLGGPYEQYF
V: TRBV5-6; J: TRBJ1-1; D: NA; CDR3: CASSSTVNTEAFF
V: TRBV20-1; J: TRBJ1-1; D: NA; CDR3: CSAEGGFEAFF
V: TRBV5-6; J: TRBJ2-1; D: NA; CDR3: CASSDLDRLNFNEQFF
V: TRBV12-3/TRBV12-4; J: TRBJ2-3; D: NA; CDR3: CASSPRGESDTQYF
V: TRBV12-3/TRBV12-4; J: TRBJ2-6; D: NA; CDR3: CASSLEGGRLNVLTF
V: TRBV6-2/TRBV6-3; J: TRBJ2-1; D: TRBD2; CDR3: CASGSSGKSSYNEQFF
V: TRBV3-1; J: TRBJ1-4; D: NA; CDR3: CASSRWMGTTNEKLFF
V: TRBV29-1; J: TRBJ2-5; D: NA; CDR3: CSVEVPQTQETQYF
V: TRBV18; J: TRBJ2-7; D: TRBD2; CDR3: CASSPAGRADEQYF
V: TRBV15; J: TRBJ2-3; D: NA; CDR3: CATSRVRQGVSDTQYF
V: TRBV30; J: TRBJ2-6; D: NA; CDR3: CAWSVLGTGANVLTF
V: TRBV13; J: TRBJ2-3; D: NA; CDR3: CASGSVSTDTQYF
V: TRBV15; J: TRBJ1-1; D: NA; CDR3: CATSRDLRVRNTEAFF
V: TRBV24-1; J: TRBJ2-1; D: TRBD2; CDR3: CATRGEGNYNEQFF
V: TRBV7-2; J: TRBJ2-5; D: NA; CDR3: CASSLGSAQETQYF
V: TRBV5-1; J: TRBJ2-5; D: NA; CDR3: CASSLDPGTETQYF
V: TRBV20-1; J: TRBJ1-1; D: TRBD1; CDR3: CSARATGVPTEAFF
V: TRBV4-2; J: TRBJ2-4; D: NA; CDR3: CASSQEGTRGSKNIQYF
V: TRBV10-3; J: TRBJ2-3; D: NA; CDR3: CAISETTLDRRSTDTQYF
V: TRBV7-2; J: TRBJ2-2; D: TRBD2; CDR3: CASSSISSGRASGELFF
V: TRBV2; J: TRBJ2-7; D: NA; CDR3: CASSGSSSYEQYF
V: TRBV12-5; J: TRBJ2-5; D: TRBD1; CDR3: CASGRMGQGGSETQYF
V: TRBV4-2; J: TRBJ2-7; D: TRBD2; CDR3: CASSQSSSGGHEYEQYF
V: TRBV21-1; J: TRBJ2-7; D: NA; CDR3: CASSKGGGWTEQYF
V: TRBV15; J: TRBJ2-7; D: NA; CDR3: CATSREGVSYEQYF
V: TRBV29-1; J: TRBJ1-4; D: TRBD1; CDR3: CSVESGGSDEKLFF
V: TRBV4-3; J: TRBJ1-2; D: NA; CDR3: CASSQDIAYGYTF
V: TRBV30; J: TRBJ1-4; D: NA; CDR3: CAWSVIGGAAEKLFF
V: TRBV7-9; J: TRBJ1-1; D: NA; CDR3: CASSLQGENTEAFF
V: TRBV12-3/TRBV12-4; J: TRBJ2-1; D: TRBD2; CDR3: CASSSSGTSGSNEQFF
V: TRBV20-1; J: TRBJ2-5; D: TRBD2; CDR3: CSAPTSMETQYF
V: TRBV5-1; J: TRBJ2-7; D: TRBD2; CDR3: CASRAGLAVSYEQYF
V: TRBV7-2; J: TRBJ1-1; D: NA; CDR3: CASSFFQDTEAFF